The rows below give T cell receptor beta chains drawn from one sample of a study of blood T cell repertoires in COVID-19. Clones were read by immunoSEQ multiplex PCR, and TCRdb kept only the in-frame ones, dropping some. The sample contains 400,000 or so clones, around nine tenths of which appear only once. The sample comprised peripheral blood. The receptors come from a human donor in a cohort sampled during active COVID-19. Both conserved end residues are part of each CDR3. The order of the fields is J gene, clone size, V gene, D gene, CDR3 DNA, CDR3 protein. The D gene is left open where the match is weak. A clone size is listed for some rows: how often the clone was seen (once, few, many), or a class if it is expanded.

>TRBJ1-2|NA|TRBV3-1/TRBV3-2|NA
TGTGCCAGCAGCCAAGATAAGCGCCAAAGCCCTTGTGGCTACACCTTC
CASSQDKRQSPCGYTF
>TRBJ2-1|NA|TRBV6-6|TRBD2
TGTGCCAGCAGACCCCCGGAGGCTAGCGGGTACAATGAGCAGTTCTTC
CASRPPEASGYNEQFF
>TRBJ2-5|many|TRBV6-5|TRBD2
TGTGCCAGCACTATAAGCGGGGGGGAGACCCAGTACTTC
CASTISGGETQYF
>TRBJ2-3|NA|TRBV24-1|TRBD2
TGTGCCACCAGTGATACCCGGGGCGGGAGTGCAGATACGCAGTATTTT
CATSDTRGGSADTQYF
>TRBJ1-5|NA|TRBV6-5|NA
TGTGCCAGCAATCAAGGGGGCAATCAGCCCCAGCATTTT
CASNQGGNQPQHF
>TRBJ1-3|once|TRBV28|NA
TGTGCCAGCAGTTTTAGGGGTCGGCAGGCTGGAAACACCATATATTTT
CASSFRGRQAGNTIYF
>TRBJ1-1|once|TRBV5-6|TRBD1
TGTGCCAGCAGCTTGGAGACAGGGTACACTGAAGCTTTCTTT
CASSLETGYTEAFF
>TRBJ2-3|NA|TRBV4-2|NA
TGTGCCAGCAGCCAAAGTCCTGGGTCGGCCACGGGTACGCAGTATTTT
CASSQSPGSATGTQYF
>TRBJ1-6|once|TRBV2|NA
TGTGCCAGCAGTCGGGATTGGGTTGATAATTCACCCCTCCACTTT
CASSRDWVDNSPLHF
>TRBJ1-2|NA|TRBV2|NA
TGTGCCAGCAGTGTCGAGGGCGGCCGGACTAACTATGGCTACACCTTC
CASSVEGGRTNYGYTF
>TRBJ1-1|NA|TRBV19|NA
TGTGCCAGTAGTATAGCAGCCAGGCTGAACACTGAAGCTTTCTTT
CASSIAARLNTEAFF
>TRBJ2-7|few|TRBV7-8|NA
TGTGCCAGCAGCCCCGACTTGTACGAGCAGTACTTC
CASSPDLYEQYF
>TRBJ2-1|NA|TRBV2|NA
TGTGCCAGCAGGTCCCCCAGGGGTCGTTCCTACAATGAGCAGTTCTTC
CASRSPRGRSYNEQFF
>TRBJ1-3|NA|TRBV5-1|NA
TGCGCCAGCAGCTCAGCTTTATCCGCGGACAGCTCTGGAAACACCATATATTTT
CASSSALSADSSGNTIYF
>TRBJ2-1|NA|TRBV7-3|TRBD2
TGTGCCAGCAGCCCTTTAGCGGGAGCTTACAATGAGCAGTTCTTC
CASSPLAGAYNEQFF
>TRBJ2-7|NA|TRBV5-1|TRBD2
TGCGCCAGCAGCCGAAACCTAGCGGGAACACCCTACGAGCAGTACTTC
CASSRNLAGTPYEQYF
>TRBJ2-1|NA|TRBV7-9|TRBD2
TGTGCCAGCAGCTTAGCGCGGGGGGAGCAGTTCTTC
CASSLARGEQFF
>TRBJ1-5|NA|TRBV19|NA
TGTGCCAGCGCGCGGTGGGAGGGGAATAGCAATCAGCCCCAGCATTTT
CASARWEGNSNQPQHF
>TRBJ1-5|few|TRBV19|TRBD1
TGTGCCAGTAGTATATACAGGGGTCAGCCCCAGCATTTT
CASSIYRGQPQHF
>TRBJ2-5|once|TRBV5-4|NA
TGTGCCAGCAGCTTGGCTGCGGGGAGAGAGACCCAGTACTTC
CASSLAAGRETQYF
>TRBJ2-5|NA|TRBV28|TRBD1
TGTGCCTCAGCAGGGGGCCAGGGGGTTGATTGGGAGACCCAGTACTTC
CASAGGQGVDWETQYF
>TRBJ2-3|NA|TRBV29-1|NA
TGCAGCGTTGAATCGGGGAACACAGATACGCAGTATTTT
CSVESGNTDTQYF